This TCR beta chain is drawn from a study of regulatory and conventional T cells in RAG deficiency. TCRdb's table, derived via immunoSEQ multiplex PCR, lists solely in-frame clones and lacks some. Of 20,000 to 25,000 clones in the sample, 95% to 97% are singletons; the top ten hold roughly 1.3%. As concerns this clone: The antigen is unknown.

Conventional CD4+ T cells were sorted from blood as CD25-low CD127-high cells. Notes on the study in general: In Omenn syndrome, Treg and Tconv repertoires overlapped >85%. Other subsets showed approximately 9.6-fold reductions, but Treg unique TCR beta sequences fell 80 to 100-fold in these patients.

The data also belong to a second study, concerning regulatory T cells. Per that study: The primer mix had 52 TRBV and 13 TRBJ primers.

The sequencing sample was made of CD25- CD4+ T cells sorted from blood. The TCR was taken from a human donor in good health.

The CDR3 region has the DNA TGTGCCAGCAGCGCGGGCCTGGGGGCGTCGACCACCGGGGAGCTGTTTTTT. Translation gives CASSAGLGASTTGELFF. The J gene is TRBJ2-2, the V gene TRBV7-3, with D possibly TRBD1 on 6 matching bases. Looked up from germline, CDR1 is SGHTA and CDR2 is FQGTGA. Trimming removed 5 bases from V and 4 bases from J, with 20 bases in between. This CDR3 contains 17 residues.